This T cell receptor beta chain was identified during a study of cytomegalovirus exposure and HLA in healthy donors. Study-level points and caveats: Looking again later, the authors saw that most CMV-associated TCR beta chains seemed HLA-restricted.

The PCR was carried out with 60 Vbeta primers and 13 Jbeta primers. The method was immunoSEQ multiplex PCR; TCRdb's version includes in-frame clones alone and lacks a portion of them. This sample has around 170,000 clones; 65% to 85% occur once, and the top ten carry less than 4.5%. The donors comprised healthy bone marrow donors. V was clipped by 10 bases and J by 3 bases, with 21 bases between them. Germline loops: CDR1 MNHEY, CDR2 SVGAGI. This CDR3 spans 15 amino acids. A remark on this clone: Its antigen is still unknown.

The sequence came from a man aged 50 or older in good health and CMV-seronegative. The specimen was PBMCs. The chain has TRBV6-5 and TRBJ1-1, with a weak D call TRBD1 (6 bases). The CDR3 is CAISTGWGGHTEAFF. The CDR3 DNA reads as TGTGCCATCTCGACGGGGTGGGGGGGGCACACTGAAGCTTTCTTT.